This is a list of T cell receptor beta chains from one sample in a study of graft-versus-host responses after intestinal transplantation. Profiling relied on immunoSEQ multiplex PCR, and the TCRdb table lists in-frame clones only, not all of them. The data contain around 40,000 clones, 83% of them seen just once; the ten biggest clones take up 3% to 4%. Here the sequenced sample was PBMCs, taken about 160 weeks after transplant. These receptors originate from a human patient who received an intestinal transplant, so some T cells may come from the graft donor. Each CDR3 is given with its conserved first and last residue. D genes are given only for firm matches. The size field is filled for only some rows; it gives once, few, many or a size class.

TRBV2,TRBJ2-1,.,once,CASSVQINEQFF,TGTGCCAGCAGTGTCCAGATCAATGAGCAGTTCTTC
TRBV4-2,TRBJ2-1,.,.,CASSQEGVGSYNEQFF,TGTGCCAGCAGCCAAGAGGGGGTCGGCTCCTACAATGAGCAGTTCTTC
TRBV6-4,TRBJ2-2,TRBD1,.,CASSRTGNTGELFF,TGTGCCAGCAGTCGGACAGGGAACACCGGGGAGCTGTTTTTT
TRBV28,TRBJ2-7,.,.,CASSPGTGSYEQYF,TGTGCCAGCAGCCCCGGGACGGGTTCCTACGAGCAGTACTTC
TRBV9,TRBJ1-2,TRBD1,.,CASSALPGQGTYGYTF,TGTGCCAGCAGCGCATTACCGGGACAGGGGACCTATGGCTACACCTTC
TRBV6-5,TRBJ1-2,.,.,CASAERGSNYGYTF,TGTGCCAGCGCGGAAAGAGGGTCAAACTATGGCTACACCTTC
TRBV5-4,TRBJ2-7,TRBD1,.,CASSHAAGGYEQYF,TGTGCCAGCAGCCATGCGGCAGGGGGCTACGAGCAGTACTTC
TRBV27,TRBJ1-6,.,.,CASSLVAGPPYNSPLHF,TGTGCCAGCAGTTTAGTGGCAGGGCCTCCCTATAATTCACCCCTCCACTTT
TRBV6-1,TRBJ1-2,.,.,CASTSEGRNYGYTF,TGTGCCAGCACGTCGGAGGGCAGAAACTATGGCTACACCTTC
TRBV5-4,TRBJ1-1,.,.,CASSVEGVLNTEAFF,TGTGCCAGCAGCGTCGAGGGGGTTTTAAACACTGAAGCTTTCTTT
TRBV6-1,TRBJ2-3,TRBD2,.,CASRLLAGGGDTQYF,TGTGCCAGCAGGCTGTTAGCGGGAGGGGGGGATACGCAGTATTTT
TRBV19,TRBJ2-7,TRBD1,.,CASSIVGQGVYEQYF,TGTGCCAGTAGTATAGTTGGACAGGGAGTCTACGAGCAGTACTTC
TRBV5-1,TRBJ2-1,.,once,CASSFYLGLYNEQFF,TGCGCCAGCAGCTTTTACCTCGGACTTTACAATGAGCAGTTCTTC
TRBV19,TRBJ2-7,TRBD2,.,CALLGLAEVRLSYEQYF,TGTGCCCTACTGGGACTAGCGGAAGTCCGCCTCTCCTACGAGCAGTACTTC
TRBV4-1,TRBJ2-3,.,.,CASSQVSDNTDTQYF,TGCGCCAGCAGCCAAGTGAGCGATAACACAGATACGCAGTATTTT
TRBV4-1,TRBJ2-4,TRBD2,.,CASSQVLAGAKNIQYF,TGCGCCAGCAGCCAAGTCCTAGCGGGAGCCAAAAACATTCAGTACTTC
TRBV28,TRBJ2-1,.,.,CASSFGSVRDIAYNEQFF,TGTGCCAGCAGTTTTGGTAGCGTCAGGGATATAGCGTATAATGAGCAGTTCTTC
TRBV6-5,TRBJ1-1,.,.,CASSLEGEVTEAFF,TGTGCCAGCAGCCTTGAGGGGGAGGTCACTGAAGCTTTCTTT
TRBV19,TRBJ1-2,TRBD1,.,CASSTSGGLYYGYTF,TGTGCCAGTAGTACATCAGGGGGCCTTTACTATGGCTACACCTTC
TRBV4-2,TRBJ1-4,TRBD1,.,CASSQNRGGEEKLFF,TGTGCCAGCAGCCAAAACAGGGGAGGAGAAGAAAAACTGTTTTTT
TRBV7-3,TRBJ2-2,.,.,CASSSGQYTGELFF,TGTGCCAGCAGCTCCGGACAGTACACCGGGGAGCTGTTTTTT
TRBV9,TRBJ2-1,.,.,CASSVEDEQFF,TGTGCCAGCAGCGTAGAGGATGAGCAGTTCTTC
TRBV19,TRBJ1-5,TRBD1,.,CAAHDRGNQPQHF,TGTGCCGCCCATGACAGGGGCAATCAGCCCCAGCATTTT
TRBV5-4,TRBJ2-7,TRBD1,.,CASSLGITGDYEQYF,TGTGCCAGCAGCTTGGGCATAACAGGGGACTACGAGCAGTACTTC
TRBV11-2,TRBJ1-3,.,few,CASSPLVLADTIYF,TGTGCCAGCAGCCCCTTGGTCCTGGCAGACACCATATATTTT
TRBV6-6,TRBJ1-5,.,.,CASASGAQPQHF,TGTGCCAGCGCTTCAGGGGCTCAGCCCCAGCATTTT
TRBV10-3,TRBJ2-1,.,.,CAISVGGGHNEQFF,TGTGCCATCAGTGTGGGTGGGGGGCACAATGAGCAGTTCTTC
TRBV28,TRBJ2-3,.,once,CASSFKLASQYF,TGTGCCAGCAGTTTTAAGTTAGCCTCGCAGTATTTT
TRBV4-1,TRBJ2-1,.,.,CASSQDLLVGPYNEQFF,TGCGCCAGCAGCCAAGATCTCCTAGTGGGACCCTACAATGAGCAGTTCTTC
TRBV27,TRBJ2-4,.,.,CASSYRASNIQYF,TGTGCCAGCAGCTACAGGGCCTCAAACATTCAGTACTTC
TRBV19,TRBJ2-7,.,.,CASSTTLGHLGEQYF,TGTGCCAGTAGTACTACCCTCGGACACCTTGGCGAGCAGTACTTC
TRBV19,TRBJ1-2,.,.,CASRASNLRYTF,TGTGCCAGTAGGGCCTCTAATCTCCGCTACACCTTC
TRBV5-1,TRBJ1-4,.,.,CASRAGTLFATNEKLFF,TGCGCCAGTCGGGCAGGCACACTTTTTGCAACTAATGAAAAACTGTTTTTT
TRBV10-3,TRBJ2-2,TRBD1,.,CAIAGGQGGLNTGELFF,TGTGCCATCGCAGGGGGACAGGGGGGTTTGAACACCGGGGAGCTGTTTTTT
TRBV5-1,TRBJ2-5,TRBD1,.,CASSLDGQGGTKTQYF,TGTGCCAGCAGCTTGGACGGACAGGGGGGAACTAAGACCCAGTACTTC
TRBV28,TRBJ1-1,.,.,CASSLTVLNTEAFF,TGTGCCAGCAGTCTAACAGTATTGAACACTGAAGCTTTCTTT
TRBV27,TRBJ2-3,.,.,CASSSSRGPQDPDTQYF,TGTGCCAGCAGTTCATCCCGGGGGCCCCAGGACCCAGATACGCAGTATTTT
TRBV6-1,TRBJ2-3,.,.,CASSDATGATDTQYF,TGTGCCAGCAGTGATGCCACGGGGGCCACAGATACGCAGTATTTT
TRBV7-2,TRBJ2-3,TRBD2,.,CASSTGGFTDTQYF,TGTGCCAGCAGCACGGGGGGATTCACAGATACGCAGTATTTT
TRBV19,TRBJ2-3,TRBD2,.,CASKDGRVTDTQYF,TGTGCCAGTAAAGACGGGAGGGTTACAGATACGCAGTATTTT
TRBV6-5,TRBJ1-5,.,.,CASSSRWGPQHF,TGTGCCAGCAGCTCTCGCTGGGGGCCCCAGCATTTT